One sample yielded the 5 T cell receptor beta chains listed below, sequenced in a study of blood T cell repertoires in COVID-19. Produced via immunoSEQ multiplex PCR; TCRdb's table is partial and in-frame only. The repertoire holds hundreds of thousands of clones, 89% seen once, with roughly 6% in the top ten. Specimen: peripheral blood. Receptors originate from a man in his sixties who had recovered from COVID-19.

The chain couples TRBV30 to TRBJ1-5; TRBD1 agrees at 7 bases. Trimming at V came to 7 bases and at J to 6 bases, leaving 12 bases not matched to a gene. The CDR3 runs to 14 residues. Germline V lookup: CDR1 GTSNPN, CDR2 SVGIG (reference sequence). CDR3: CASRGAGAGQPQHF. The DNA for the CDR3 is TGTGCCTCCAGGGGGGCAGGGGCTGGTCAGCCCCAGCATTTT.

The chain links TRBV27 to TRBJ2-1; 8 bases agree with TRBD2. The J segment lost 2 bases and the V segment lost 6 bases, leaving 9 bases of the junction unmatched. Germline V gene lookup returns CDR1 MNHEY and CDR2 SMNVEV (reference sequence). CDR3 size: 16 residues. The chain's CDR3 is CASSPSFSGAYNEQFF. DNA of the CDR3: TGTGCCAGCAGCCCCAGTTTTAGCGGGGCCTACAATGAGCAGTTCTTC.

The chain uses TRBV6-4 and TRBJ1-1; possibly TRBD1 for D (5 bases). The CDR3 has 14 residues. Trimming took 5 bases from V and 1 from J, leaving 11 bases between them. Germline V gene sequence: CDR1 MRHNA, CDR2 SNTAGT. Written as DNA, the CDR3 is TGTGCCAGCAGTCCTGGGACTCCGAACACTGAAGCTTTCTTT. Translated: CASSPGTPNTEAFF.

Here the CDR3 reads CASSFGQGTDTQYF. DNA for the CDR3: TGTGCCAGCAGCTTTGGGCAGGGTACAGATACGCAGTATTTT. The J gene is TRBJ2-3, the V gene TRBV5-4; weak D call: TRBD1 (5 bases). The germline CDR1 and CDR2 sequences are SGHNT and YYREEE (reference sequence). V lost 2 bases, J lost 3 bases, and 10 bases lay in between. The CDR3 runs to 14 residues.

The chain carries TRBV6-6 and TRBJ2-7; possible D gene TRBD2, 6 bases. Germline V gene sequence: CDR1 MNHNY, CDR2 SVGAGI (reference sequence). Trimming stripped 8 bases from V and 3 bases from J, with 14 bases between. The CDR3 runs to 13 residues. The CDR3 DNA follows: TGTGCCAGCGAATGGGGGGATAACTACGAGCAGTACTTC. Amino acids: CASEWGDNYEQYF.